This entry lists 14 T cell receptor beta chains sequenced from one sample in a study of shared clonotypes between healthy human individuals. The assay was immunoSEQ multiplex PCR, and TCRdb's table has in-frame clones only and misses some. The data contain over 95,000 clones, about two thirds of them singletons. Input material: memory CD8+ T cells sorted from blood. The subset is: CD45RO+ cells pooled with CCR7-negative TemRA cells. The receptors were gathered from a woman under 40 in good health.

The V and J genes are TRBV6-4 and TRBJ2-3; 7 nucleotides align to TRBD2. V dropped 2 bases and J dropped 0; count of bases not matched to a gene: 5. Per the germline V gene, CDR1 is MRHNA and CDR2 is SNTAGT. CDR3 length equals 16 residues. The CDR3 reads CASSDAAGESTDTQYF. The CDR3 DNA is TGTGCCAGCAGTGACGCGGCGGGGGAAAGCACAGATACGCAGTATTTT.

The genes are TRBV29-1 and TRBJ1-2; D call uncertain. V lost 4 bases, J lost 3 bases, and 12 bases lay in between. Germline CDR1 is SQVTM and CDR2 is ANQGSEA. This CDR3 region has 13 residues. CDR3 protein: CSVADPMDYGYTF. CDR3 DNA sequence: TGCAGCGTTGCGGACCCAATGGACTATGGCTACACCTTC.

In this sample, this clone turned up many times. The chain is built from TRBV29-1 and TRBJ2-7, with a tentative D call TRBD1 (5 bases). Germline V gives CDR1 SQVTM, CDR2 ANQGSEA. The CDR3 is 12 amino acids. V was clipped by 5 bases and J by 6 bases, with 14 bases between them. The chain's CDR3 is CSVPTGFGEQYF. The CDR3 nucleotides are TGCAGCGTTCCAACAGGTTTCGGCGAGCAGTACTTC.

This clone was found many times. This chain joins TRBV4-1 and TRBJ1-5; 8 bases are a match to TRBD1. The germline CDR1 and CDR2 sequences are MGHRA and YSYEKL. Unmatched junction bases numbered 5, after V lost 4 bases and J lost 6 bases. This CDR3 has 14 residues. The CDR3 DNA reads as TGCGCCAGCAGCCTGGGACAGGAGCTTCAGCCCCAGCATTTT. Protein: CASSLGQELQPQHF.

This clone was detected many times. The rearrangement joins TRBV25-1 to TRBJ2-5; TRBD2 aligns across 10 bases. Per the germline V gene, CDR1 is MGHDK and CDR2 is SYGVNS. This CDR3 region has 16 residues. V shed 2 bases and J 0 bases; nucleotides not matched to a gene: 3. DNA for the CDR3: TGTGCCAGCAGTGAACTAGCGGGAGCCGACCAAGAGACCCAGTACTTC. This gives the protein CASSELAGADQETQYF.

This chain connects TRBV5-1 to TRBJ2-2; no reliable D call. V was trimmed by 3 bases and J by 6 bases, leaving 6 bases between them. Germline CDR1 SGHRS, CDR2 YFSETQ. The CDR3 is 12 amino acids. The CDR3 region has the DNA TGCGCCAGCAGCTCCCTGGCCGGGGAGCTGTTTTTT. Amino acid sequence: CASSSLAGELFF.

This sequence joins TRBV7-9 and TRBJ2-7, with 7 bases that match TRBD2. Germline values: CDR1 SEHNR, CDR2 FQNEAQ (reference sequence). CDR3 length: 16 residues. J was trimmed by 4 bases and V by 1 base; bases with no gene match: 10. The CDR3 spells CASSLEDPRETYEQYF. The CDR3 DNA sequence: TGTGCCAGCAGCTTAGAGGACCCGCGGGAGACATACGAGCAGTACTTC.

This clone was picked up a small number of times. The chain is built from TRBV29-1 and TRBJ2-7; unclear D gene. The CDR3 runs to 13 residues. The germline V and J ends were trimmed by 0 bases and 3 bases, with 9 bases remaining between them. Germline loops: CDR1 SQVTM, CDR2 ANQGSEA. The CDR3 DNA follows: TGCAGCGTTGAAGATGGGCAGGACTACGAGCAGTACTTC. Its protein product is CSVEDGQDYEQYF.

This clone appeared a single time. The chain joins TRBV18 to TRBJ1-1, with D possibly TRBD1 on 5 matching bases. CDR1 and CDR2 from the germline V gene are KGHSH and LQKENI. Trimming took 8 bases from V and 8 from J, leaving 21 bases between them. The CDR3 consists of 14 residues. The CDR3 DNA is TGTGCCAGCCAACTCAGTTACGTAGACAGCGAAGCTTTCTTT. It codes for CASQLSYVDSEAFF.

This chain connects TRBV29-1 to TRBJ2-1; 9 bases align to TRBD1. The CDR3 has 15 residues. Trimming at V came to 4 bases and at J to 5 bases, leaving 9 bases not matched to a gene. The V gene's germline CDR1 is SQVTM and CDR2 ANQGSEA. Here the CDR3 reads CSVATPGQGDNEQFF. The CDR3 DNA sequence: TGCAGCGTTGCAACACCGGGACAGGGAGACAATGAGCAGTTCTTC.

V usage is TRBV28 and J usage is TRBJ1-5, with D hard to call. This CDR3 has 13 residues. The germline V and J ends were trimmed by 7 bases and 0 bases, with 7 bases remaining between them. Germline V gives CDR1 MDHEN, CDR2 SYDVKM. CDR3 protein: CASISGSNQPQHF. For the CDR3, the DNA is TGTGCCAGCATTAGCGGTAGCAATCAGCCCCAGCATTTT.

V and J are TRBV28 and TRBJ2-7; 7 bases fit TRBD2. V was clipped by 4 bases and J by 4 bases; unmatched bases: 13. In germline, CDR1 is MDHEN, CDR2 SYDVKM. CDR3 length: 16 residues. CDR3 in DNA: TGTGCCAGCAGTTCAGTCGTCCGCCTAGCGGCGTACGAGCAGTACTTC. Translation gives CASSSVVRLAAYEQYF. Together with reference TRBV28 and TRBJ2-7, the CDR3 gives the full variable domain: DVKVTQSSRYLVKRTGEKVFLECVQDMDHENMFWYRQDPGLGLRLIYFSYDVKMKEKGDIPEGYSVSREKKERFSLILESASTNQTSMYLCASSSVVRLAAYEQYFGPGTRLTVT.

The chain uses TRBV6-5 and TRBJ2-2; 8 bases are a match to TRBD2. The ends lost 2 bases at V and 3 bases at J; junction bases unmatched: 5. This CDR3 is 16 amino acids long. The germline gives CDR1 MNHEY, CDR2 SVGAGI. The DNA of the CDR3 is TGTGCCAGCAGTTACCAAGCGGGAGCGCACACCGGGGAGCTGTTTTTT. Translation: CASSYQAGAHTGELFF.

This clone was counted many times. This chain links TRBV15 with TRBJ2-7; 7 nucleotides align to TRBD1. J was trimmed by 5 bases and V by 8 bases; bases with no gene match: 12. The CDR3 totals 14 residues. Germline loops: CDR1 LNHNV, CDR2 YYDKDF (reference sequence). CDR3: CATGETGEINEQYF. As DNA, the CDR3 is TGTGCCACCGGAGAAACAGGGGAAATTAACGAGCAGTACTTC.